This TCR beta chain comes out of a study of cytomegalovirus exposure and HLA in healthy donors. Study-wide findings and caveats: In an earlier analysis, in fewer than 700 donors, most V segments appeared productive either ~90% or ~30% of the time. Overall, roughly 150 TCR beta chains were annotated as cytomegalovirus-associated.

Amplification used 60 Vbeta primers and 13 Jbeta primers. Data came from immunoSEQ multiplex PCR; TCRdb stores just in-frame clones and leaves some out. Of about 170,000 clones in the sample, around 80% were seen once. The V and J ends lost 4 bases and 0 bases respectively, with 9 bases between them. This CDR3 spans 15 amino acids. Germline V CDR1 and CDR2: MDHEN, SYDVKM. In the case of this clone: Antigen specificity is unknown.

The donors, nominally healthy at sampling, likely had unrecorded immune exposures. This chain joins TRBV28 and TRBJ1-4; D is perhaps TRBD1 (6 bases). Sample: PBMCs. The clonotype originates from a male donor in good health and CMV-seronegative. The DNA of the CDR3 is TGTGCCAGCAGTTACTACAGGGCAACTAATGAAAAACTGTTTTTT. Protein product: CASSYYRATNEKLFF.